The clone carrying this TCR beta chain appeared a single time. The table came from immunoSEQ multiplex PCR; TCRdb's copy has only in-frame clones and leaves some out. The data contain 200,000 to 250,000 clones, around four fifths of them singletons. The CDR3 totals 12 residues. V was trimmed by 7 bases and J by 6 bases, leaving 13 bases between them. This entry belongs to a study of blood T cell repertoires in COVID-19. Material: peripheral blood. The rearrangement uses TRBV12-3 or TRBV12-4 and TRBJ2-7; tentative D call: TRBD2 (5 bases). The sequence was collected from a woman in her fifties or sixties with active or convalescent COVID-19. In DNA, the CDR3 is TGTGCCAGCACCCGGCAAGGGAGCGAGCAGTACTTC. Translation: CASTRQGSEQYF.